These 21 T cell receptor beta chains were all obtained from the same sample, sequenced in a study of breast tumors, draining lymph nodes, adjacent tissues. TCRdb fed the multiplex PCR reads into MiXCR, producing one record per CDR3 protein. The table has 60,000 to 70,000 distinct CDR3 sequences, approximately 54% seen once. The specimen was breast tumor tissue. The receptors derive from a female donor with breast cancer. Some clones in this sample may be carry-over from other donors' samples.

This sequence joins TRBV9 and TRBJ2-1, with 9 nucleotides matching TRBD2. Germline V lookup: CDR1 SGDLS, CDR2 YYNGEE. The CDR3 runs 15 residues. The J segment lost 6 bases and the V segment lost 1 base, leaving 5 bases of the junction unmatched. The CDR3 sequence: CASSVWRGGLNEQFF. For the CDR3, the DNA is TGTGCCAGCAGCGTATGGCGGGGGGGTCTCAATGAGCAGTTCTTC.

The gene calls are TRBV24-1 and TRBJ2-1; D not certain. Looked up from germline, CDR1 is KGHDR and CDR2 is SFDVKD. The V gene lost 7 bases and the J gene lost 0 bases, with 0 bases spanning the gap. The CDR3 has 11 amino acids. This chain's CDR3 is CATSSYNEQFF. DNA for the CDR3: TGTGCCACCAGCTCCTACAATGAGCAGTTCTTC.

This rearrangement joins TRBV10-3 to TRBJ1-6, with a tentative D call TRBD1 (5 bases). Germline V gene lookup returns CDR1 ENHRY and CDR2 SYGVKD. With 6 bases removed from V and 6 bases from J, the gap between germline ends came to 6 bases. The CDR3 runs 12 residues. CDR3 in amino acids: CAISGGNSPLHF. CDR3 coding DNA: TGTGCCATCAGCGGGGGTAATTCACCCCTCCACTTT.

This clonotype is labeled medium-sized. The chain has TRBV4-3 and TRBJ1-2; 8 bases fit TRBD1. V lost 2 bases, J lost 2 bases, and 1 base stayed unmatched. Germline loops: CDR1 LGHNA, CDR2 YSLEER. This CDR3 comprises 14 residues. CDR3 protein: CASSQRTGNYGYTF. The CDR3 DNA follows: TGCGCCAGCAGCCAAAGGACAGGGAACTATGGCTACACCTTC.

The chain uses TRBV7-6 and TRBJ1-3; tentative D call: TRBD1 (5 bases). With 1 base removed from V and 7 bases from J, the gap between germline ends came to 8 bases. This CDR3 is built from 13 residues. The germline V gene has CDR1 SGHVS and CDR2 FNYEAQ. CDR3 sequence reads: CASSLGQSNTIYF. The CDR3 DNA reads TGTGCCAGCAGCTTAGGACAGAGTAACACCATATATTTT.

In this sample, this clonotype turned up many times. The junction departs from the called germline gene at one end, perhaps through a read error. The chain has TRBV20-1 and TRBJ2-5; D unclear. CDR3 length: 11 amino acids. In germline, CDR1 is DFQATT, CDR2 SNEGSKA (reference sequence). CDR3 coding DNA: TGCAGTGCTGAGTTGTCGGAGACCCAGTCCTTC. It yields the protein CSAELSETQSF.

The V and J genes are TRBV29-1 and TRBJ2-7, with unresolved D. The CDR3 has 12 residues. V was pared by 4 bases and J by 5 bases, with 12 bases between. The germline gives CDR1 SQVTM, CDR2 ANQGSEA. Written as DNA, the CDR3 is TGCAGCGTTGTTTACTACTTTGACGAGCAGTACTTC. Residues: CSVVYYFDEQYF.

The chain recombines TRBV12-3 or TRBV12-4 with TRBJ1-3; 7 bases line up with TRBD1. Losses at the gene ends were 5 bases for V and 8 bases for J; bases not matched to a gene: 15. This CDR3 spans 16 amino acids. In DNA, the CDR3 is TGTGCCAGCAGTCCGGGACAGTTTAACTATGGCTACACCATATATTTT. This sequence encodes CASSPGQFNYGYTIYF.

This clonotype was picked up one time. The chain carries TRBV2 and TRBJ2-5; D gene unclear. CDR1 is SNHLY, CDR2 FYNNEI, per germline. CDR3 length: 12 residues. The V gene lost 8 bases and the J gene lost 2 bases, with 9 bases spanning the gap. The CDR3 DNA follows: TGTGCCAGCGGACCATGGCAAGAGACCCAGTACTTC. Protein product: CASGPWQETQYF.

The gene calls are TRBV4-2 and TRBJ1-6, with D perhaps matching TRBD1 (6 bases). V was shortened by 3 bases and J by 7 bases, with 19 bases between the two germline ends. Germline CDR1 reads LGHNA; CDR2 reads YNFKEQ. This CDR3 region has 17 residues. The CDR3 sequence is CASSQSGPQGPNSPLHF. CDR3 nucleotides: TGTGCCAGCAGCCAGTCGGGGCCGCAGGGGCCAAATTCACCCCTCCACTTT.

This clonotype showed up just a few times. V and J are TRBV20-1 and TRBJ2-7; possibly TRBD1 for D (6 bases). The germline V gene has CDR1 DFQATT and CDR2 SNEGSKA (reference sequence). The CDR3 consists of 15 residues. V was shortened by 2 bases and J by 0 bases, with 14 bases between the two germline ends. CDR3 coding DNA: TGCAGTGCTAGAAGCGTGGACAGCAGCTCCTACGAGCAGTACTTC. Translated: CSARSVDSSSYEQYF.

V is TRBV20-1 and J is TRBJ2-7, with D maybe TRBD2 (6 bases). Per the germline V gene, CDR1 is DFQATT and CDR2 is SNEGSKA (reference sequence). The CDR3 totals 13 residues. V was trimmed by 1 base and J by 2 bases, leaving 9 bases between them. CDR3 nucleotides: TGCAGTGCTAGAGGTAGCGGTCCCTACGAGCAGTACTTC. Its translation: CSARGSGPYEQYF.

The chain employs TRBV5-1 and TRBJ2-1, with TRBD1 as a possible D gene (6 bases). Trimming shortened V by 7 bases and J by 2 bases, and 10 bases separated the two germline ends. The germline gives CDR1 SGHRS, CDR2 YFSETQ. The CDR3 is 13 amino acids. This chain's CDR3 is CASAGTTYNEQFF. The CDR3 DNA reads as TGCGCCAGCGCCGGGACAACCTACAATGAGCAGTTCTTC.

This clonotype was observed at least ten times. This chain connects TRBV10-2 to TRBJ1-3; 7 bases map to TRBD1. V trimming: 6 bases; J trimming: 0 bases; junction bases outside the gene matches: 8. Per germline, CDR1 WSHSY and CDR2 SAAADI. The CDR3 has 16 amino acids. CDR3 residues: CASSVSRDSSGNTIYF. CDR3 DNA sequence: TGCGCCAGCAGCGTATCCCGGGACAGCTCTGGAAACACCATATATTTT.

The CDR3 DNA follows: TGCAGTGCTAGCCATACAGGGATCCCTTACAATGAGCAGTTCTTC. It yields the protein CSASHTGIPYNEQFF. The rearrangement links TRBV20-1 to TRBJ2-1; D might be TRBD1 (6 bases). The germline V gene has CDR1 DFQATT and CDR2 SNEGSKA (reference sequence). V was cut by 3 bases and J by 4 bases, with 16 bases left in between. The CDR3 totals 15 residues.

The CDR3 nucleotides are TGTGCCAGCAGCTGGGACAGGGGGCGAACCCTCCACTTT. Amino acids: CASSWDRGRTLHF. The gene calls are TRBV5-6 and TRBJ1-6, with 12 bases fitting TRBD1. The CDR3 runs to 13 residues. Germline trimming cut 3 bases from V and 14 bases from J; bases unmatched to any gene: 3. Germline CDR1 and CDR2: SGHDT and YYEEEE.

This clonotype was counted at least ten times. This chain uses TRBV7-9 with TRBJ2-3; 9 bases are a match to TRBD2. Per germline, CDR1 SEHNR and CDR2 FQNEAQ (reference sequence). The CDR3 has 17 residues. V lost 0 bases and J lost 3; bases outside the gene matches: 7. CDR3 in DNA: TGTGCCAGCAGCTTAGCGCTGGCGGGGGGGCATACAGATACGCAGTATTTT. Its translation is CASSLALAGGHTDTQYF.

V is TRBV7-2 and J is TRBJ2-1, with D unresolved. There are 12 residues in the CDR3. Germline-derived CDR1 and CDR2 are SGHTA and FQGNSA. Trimming cost V 5 bases and J 6 bases, with 8 bases left between them. The CDR3 reads CASSLPSNEQFF. As DNA, the CDR3 is TGTGCCAGCAGCCTCCCTAGCAATGAGCAGTTCTTC.

This clonotype was seen only once. CDR3 sequence (DNA): TGTGCCAGTAGGAGGGGGGGTGACACAGATACGCAGTATTTT. Protein: CASRRGGDTDTQYF. The chain is built from TRBV19 and TRBJ2-3; D may be TRBD2 (7 bases). V lost 6 bases, J lost 2 bases, and 12 bases lay in between. This CDR3 spans 14 amino acids. Looked up from germline, CDR1 is LNHDA and CDR2 is SQIVND (reference sequence).

The V and J genes are TRBV7-6 and TRBJ2-6, with TRBD2 identical over 7 bases. Germline lookup yields CDR1 SGHVS and CDR2 FNYEAQ. The CDR3 sequence is 17 residues long. V was pared by 1 base and J by 2 bases, with 5 bases of the junction left unmatched. CDR3: CASSLDGRIPGANVLTF. The CDR3 DNA sequence: TGTGCCAGCAGCTTAGACGGGAGGATCCCTGGGGCCAACGTCCTGACTTTC. The whole variable domain, remainder taken from reference TRBV7-6 and TRBJ2-6, is GAGVSQSPRYKVTKRGQDVALRCDPISGHVSLYWYRQALGQGPEFLTYFNYEAQQDKSGLPNDRFSAERPEGSISTLTIQRTEQRDSAMYRCASSLDGRIPGANVLTFGAGSRLTVL.

This clonotype was seen many times. The V call is TRBV6-5, the J call TRBJ1-5; 8 bases map to TRBD1. The CDR3 is made up of 14 amino acids. V trimming: 0 bases; J trimming: 7 bases; junction bases outside the gene matches: 2. In germline, CDR1 is MNHEY, CDR2 SVGAGI. Here the CDR3 reads CASSYSGQGQPQHF. In DNA, the CDR3 is TGTGCCAGCAGTTACTCAGGACAGGGACAGCCCCAGCATTTT.